These 26 T cell receptor beta chains were sequenced from one sample in a study of blood T cell dynamics during melanoma immunotherapy. Profiled with immunoSEQ multiplex PCR; TCRdb holds only in-frame clones, not every one. The sample consists of over 14,000 clones, 70% to 90% of them appearing once. Regarding time point: pre-treatment baseline. Sample: blood, taken from a patient treated with checkpoint blockade. These receptors all come from a human donor with melanoma.

This rearrangement joins TRBV12-1 to TRBJ1-6. TRBV12-1 corresponds to a pseudogene. This CDR3 spans 14 amino acids. The CDR3 loop reads CASSPPYPDSPLHF. The CDR3 coding sequence is TGTGCCAGCAGCCCCCCTTACCCCGATTCACCCCTCCACTTT.

The chain links TRBV30 to TRBJ1-6; D unresolved. The CDR3 totals 13 residues. V lost 5 bases, J lost 7 bases, and 12 bases lay in between. Germline V gene sequence: CDR1 GTSNPN, CDR2 SVGIG (reference sequence). CDR3 amino acids: CAWYPGGNSPLHF. In nucleotides, the CDR3 is TGTGCCTGGTACCCTGGAGGGAATTCACCCCTCCACTTT.

The rearrangement uses TRBV11-2 and TRBJ1-3, with D possibly matching TRBD1 (6 bases). The V end was cut by 8 bases, the J end by 6 bases, with 17 bases between. This CDR3 is 14 amino acids long. Germline-derived CDR1 and CDR2 are SGHAT and FQNNGV. CDR3 sequence reads: CASSRGAGANTIYF. The CDR3 nucleotides are TGTGCCAGCTCCCGCGGGGCAGGGGCAAACACCATATATTTT. Supplemented by reference TRBV11-2 and TRBJ1-3, the full variable domain reads EAGVAQSPRYKIIEKRQSVAFWCNPISGHATLYWYQQILGQGPKLLIQFQNNGVVDDSQLPKDRFSAERLKGVDSTLKIQPAKLEDSAVYLCASSRGAGANTIYFGEGSWLTVV.

The chain links TRBV19 to TRBJ2-6; D tentatively reads TRBD1 or TRBD2 (5 bases each). V shed 3 bases and J shed 0 bases, with 12 bases lying between them. This CDR3 spans 17 amino acids. Germline CDR1 and CDR2: LNHDA and SQIVND (reference sequence). This CDR3 is CASSIGAFLSGANVLTF. CDR3 coding DNA: TGTGCCAGTAGTATCGGGGCATTCCTCTCTGGGGCCAACGTCCTGACTTTC.

This sequence joins TRBV28 and TRBJ2-7, with TRBD2 as a possible D gene (7 bases). CDR1 MDHEN and CDR2 SYDVKM come from the germline V gene. The germline V and J ends were trimmed by 5 bases and 0 bases, with 17 bases remaining between them. CDR3 length equals 16 residues. In nucleotides, the CDR3 is TGTGCCAGCAGTGCAACCAGGGGAGGGGGCTCCTACGAGCAGTACTTC. Translated: CASSATRGGGSYEQYF.

As regards this clone: Other DNA sequences in the same sample also yield this CDR3. The chain carries TRBV2 and TRBJ1-2, with D maybe TRBD1 (5 bases). The CDR3 runs to 13 residues. Trimming pared 6 bases from V and 5 bases from J, leaving 13 bases between. CDR1 is SNHLY, CDR2 FYNNEI, per germline. The CDR3 nucleotides are TGTGCCAGCAGGCCATTCCAGGGATATGGCTACACCTTC. Protein sequence: CASRPFQGYGYTF.

The chain is built from TRBV19 and TRBJ1-5; tentative D call: TRBD1 (5 bases). Germline V gene data show CDR1 as LNHDA and CDR2 as SQIVND (reference sequence). CDR3 length equals 13 residues. Trimming left V 8 bases short and J 3 bases short, with 11 bases between. CDR3 residues: CASHRQLNQPQHF. The CDR3 bases are TGTGCCAGTCACAGACAGCTCAATCAGCCCCAGCATTTT.

The V gene is TRBV25-1, the J gene TRBJ2-3, with D possibly matching TRBD1 (5 bases). The V end lost 5 bases, the J end lost 0 bases, and 18 bases lay between the germline ends. CDR1 is MGHDK and CDR2 is SYGVNS in the germline V gene. The CDR3 has 17 residues. The CDR3 DNA reads as TGTGCCAGCAGTTCTCCCTTTAGCAAGGGGAGCACAGATACGCAGTATTTT. Protein sequence: CASSSPFSKGSTDTQYF.

The V and J genes are TRBV5-4 and TRBJ2-3, with 7 bases matching TRBD2. Germline CDR1 reads SGHNT; CDR2 reads YYREEE (reference sequence). V trimming: 3 bases; J trimming: 2 bases; junction bases outside the gene matches: 6. This CDR3 is built from 15 residues. The CDR3 sequence is CASSSSSGVTDTQYF. The CDR3 nucleotides read TGTGCCAGCAGCTCTTCTAGCGGTGTCACAGATACGCAGTATTTT.

The chain combines TRBV4-1 with TRBJ2-1, with TRBD1 matching over 10 bases. The CDR3 loop spans 16 amino acids. The trim removed 3 bases at V and 6 bases at J, leaving 8 bases unmatched. Germline loops: CDR1 MGHRA, CDR2 YSYEKL. CDR3 residues: CASSQLGQGLGNEQFF. The CDR3 bases are TGCGCCAGCAGCCAGCTGGGACAGGGGTTAGGCAATGAGCAGTTCTTC.

This chain connects TRBV6-6 to TRBJ2-7; TRBD2 agrees at 16 bases. Germline assignment: CDR1 MNHNY and CDR2 SVGAGI (reference sequence). The CDR3 sequence is 15 residues long. J gave up 8 bases and V 5 bases, and 6 bases lay outside the gene matches. CDR3 loop: CASSPGLAGGGQQYF. In nucleotides, the CDR3 is TGTGCCAGCAGTCCGGGACTAGCGGGGGGGGGCCAGCAGTACTTC.

The rearrangement uses TRBV7-2 and TRBJ2-5; the D gene is possibly TRBD2 (6 bases). The germline V gene has CDR1 SGHTA and CDR2 FQGNSA. The V end was cut by 3 bases, the J end by 1 base, with 6 bases between. The CDR3 is 13 residues long. As DNA, the CDR3 is TGTGCCAGCAGCTTGCGGGGCCAAGAGACCCAGTACTTC. Its protein product is CASSLRGQETQYF.

This clone turned up a few times. The chain has TRBV19 and TRBJ1-6; TRBD1 might be the D (5 bases). The V end lost 6 bases, the J end lost 14 bases, and 20 bases lay between the germline ends. The CDR3 has 14 residues. Germline lookup yields CDR1 LNHDA and CDR2 SQIVND (reference sequence). CDR3 loop: CASSPGRGGWALHF. The CDR3 bases are TGTGCCAGTAGCCCAGGACGGGGCGGTTGGGCCCTCCACTTT.

V and J are TRBV21-1 and TRBJ1-5; no DNA check was done on the table's D call, TRBD1. TRBV21-1 is a listed pseudogene. There are 20 residues in the CDR3. The CDR3 coding sequence is TGTGCCAGCAGCAAAGGGCTAGGGCAGGGGTCCGAGAAAAGCAATCAGCCCCAGCATTTT. Its translation: CASSKGLGQGSEKSNQPQHF.

Here the CDR3 reads CASSLSGGTGNTIYF. DNA for the CDR3: TGTGCCAGCAGCTTATCAGGGGGCACTGGAAACACCATATATTTT. This chain links TRBV7-8 with TRBJ1-3; 8 bases map to TRBD1. Germline assignment: CDR1 SGHVS and CDR2 FQNEAQ. V dropped 2 bases and J dropped 2; count of bases not matched to a gene: 2. The length of the CDR3 is 15 residues.

V is TRBV27 and J is TRBJ2-3, with D maybe TRBD1 (5 bases). V shed 3 bases and J shed 7 bases, with 14 bases lying between them. CDR3 size: 14 residues. CDR1 MNHEY and CDR2 SMNVEV come from the germline V gene (reference sequence). CDR3 bases: TGTGCCAGCAGTTTTACCCAGGGAAGACATACGCAGTATTTT. Translating gives CASSFTQGRHTQYF.

The chain joins TRBV5-1 to TRBJ2-7; TRBD1 agrees at 8 bases. Germline lookup yields CDR1 SGHRS and CDR2 YFSETQ. Trimming at V came to 6 bases and at J to 5 bases, leaving 10 bases not matched to a gene. There are 14 residues in the CDR3. The CDR3 spells CASTRGDRIDEQYF. In DNA form, the CDR3 reads TGCGCCAGCACTAGAGGGGACAGGATCGACGAGCAGTACTTC.

The V and J genes are TRBV18 and TRBJ1-3; a possible D gene is TRBD1 (5 bases). There are 15 residues in the CDR3. In germline, CDR1 is KGHSH, CDR2 LQKENI. Trimming cost V 2 bases and J 8 bases, with 16 bases left between them. CDR3 sequence reads: CASSPLLRVVDTIYF. The DNA of the CDR3 is TGTGCCAGCTCACCATTGCTCAGGGTGGTCGACACCATATATTTT.

CDR3 nucleotide sequence: TGTGCCAGCAGCGTAGGACAGGCCGACGAGCAGTACTTC. Translating gives CASSVGQADEQYF. The chain uses TRBV9 and TRBJ2-7, with TRBD1 as a possible D gene (6 bases). Germline CDR1 is SGDLS and CDR2 is YYNGEE. With 0 bases removed from V and 5 bases from J, the gap between germline ends came to 9 bases. CDR3 length: 13 amino acids.

The chain recombines TRBV7-3 with TRBJ2-3; D perhaps matches TRBD2 (5 bases). CDR3 length equals 13 residues. Germline V gene data show CDR1 as SGHTA and CDR2 as FQGTGA. V lost 2 bases, J lost 7 bases, and 10 bases lay in between. CDR3 amino acids: CASSLAGGNTQYF. CDR3 DNA sequence: TGTGCCAGCAGCTTAGCGGGTGGAAATACGCAGTATTTT.

The V gene is TRBV6-1, the J gene TRBJ2-2, with D possibly being TRBD1 (6 bases). The CDR3 has 15 residues. V was cut by 4 bases and J by 2 bases, with 11 bases left in between. Germline values: CDR1 MNHNS, CDR2 SASEGT. In nucleotides, the CDR3 is TGTGCCAGCAGTGTCGTACAGGGAAACACCGGGGAGCTGTTTTTT. Amino acid sequence: CASSVVQGNTGELFF.

J is TRBJ2-7 and V is TRBV5-6; D not resolved. CDR3 length: 12 residues. Looked up from germline, CDR1 is SGHDT and CDR2 is YYEEEE. Trimming left V 4 bases short and J 4 bases short, with 9 bases between. The CDR3 region is CASSLRGYEQYF. In nucleotides, the CDR3 is TGTGCCAGCAGCCTCCGTGGTTACGAGCAGTACTTC.

This chain uses TRBV6-1 with TRBJ1-5; 10 positions agree with TRBD1. V shed 4 bases and J 5 bases; nucleotides not matched to a gene: 11. Germline V CDR1 and CDR2: MNHNS, SASEGT. This CDR3 has 17 amino acids. Written as DNA, the CDR3 is TGTGCCAGCAGTGCCCGGGACAGGGGTAGGGGCGATCAGCCCCAGCATTTT. Translation gives CASSARDRGRGDQPQHF.

The V and J genes are TRBV2 and TRBJ1-4; possible D gene TRBD1, 5 bases. The CDR3 is 14 residues long. V was trimmed by 5 bases and J by 5 bases, leaving 12 bases between them. The germline gives CDR1 SNHLY, CDR2 FYNNEI. The CDR3 nucleotides read TGTGCCAGCAGTCTCGAGGGACTAAATGAAAAACTGTTTTTT. The encoded protein is CASSLEGLNEKLFF.

This clone was detected once. The chain joins TRBV19 to TRBJ2-1, with TRBD2 matching over 12 bases. Germline V gene data show CDR1 as LNHDA and CDR2 as SQIVND (reference sequence). Trimming took 4 bases from V and 8 from J; bases not matched to a gene: 3. This CDR3 has 14 residues. CDR3 region: CASSSTSGGYEQFF. DNA for the CDR3: TGTGCCAGTAGTAGTACTAGCGGGGGGTATGAGCAGTTCTTC.

The chain links TRBV12-5 to TRBJ2-2; no reliable D call. This CDR3 has 13 amino acids. CDR1 and CDR2 from the germline V gene are LGHNT and FRNRAP. Trimming removed 7 bases at V and 6 bases at J, with 12 bases between. The CDR3 DNA follows: TGTGCTAGTGCCTCTGGGGTGGCCGGGGAGCTGTTTTTT. It is translated as CASASGVAGELFF.